The present T cell receptor beta chain was sequenced within a study of brain T cells in children with intractable seizures. Here immunoSEQ multiplex PCR was the method, and the copy in TCRdb shows in-frame clones only, minus some. This table holds tens of thousands of clones, 93% found once. V was pared by 5 bases and J by 3 bases, with 4 bases of the junction left unmatched. This CDR3 contains 14 residues. The V gene's germline CDR1 is SGHDT and CDR2 YYEEEE. The rearrangement links TRBV5-6 to TRBJ1-1; 10 bases map to TRBD1. The material was peripheral blood, obtained at surgery. The clonotype originates from a boy younger than two with tuberous sclerosis and intractable seizures. This CDR3 is CASRRTGGDTEAFF. The CDR3 nucleotides are TGTGCCAGCAGGAGGACAGGGGGAGACACTGAAGCTTTCTTT.